This T cell receptor (beta chain) was recovered during a study of spatial heterogeneity in lung cancer. Study-wide background: Unique TCR and UMI combinations averaged more than ten appearances each in raw reads.

Time point: sample taken at primary tumor resection. From tumor, nontumor lung or frozen PBMC, whole RNA was taken unsorted for sequencing. TCRdb recomputed calls from the 5' RACE reads with MiXCR, one row per CDR3 protein. The sample holds about 38,000 distinct CDR3 sequences, 6.5% to 9.5% seen once. In its sample, this clonotype ranks as medium-sized. Its antigen is still unknown. Study-level points and caveats: Relative to follow-up, resection was when ubiquitous expanded tumor TCRs appeared more in blood.

The CDR3 is 15 residues long. Trimming stripped 4 bases from V and 6 bases from J, with 18 bases between. Looked up from germline, CDR1 is MNHEY and CDR2 is SVGEGT. The sample in question was PBMCs, obtained at surgery. This receptor was taken from a male donor with early-stage non-small cell lung cancer. The chain couples TRBV6-2 or TRBV6-3 to TRBJ1-1, with D perhaps TRBD1 (6 bases). CDR3 amino acids: CASSSGGGGSSEAFF. In nucleotides, the CDR3 is TGTGCCAGCAGTTCCGGGGGAGGGGGATCCTCTGAAGCTTTCTTT.